A single sample gave rise to the 19 T cell receptor beta chains below, sequenced in a study of T-cell memory formation after mild COVID-19. Using its own MiXCR run on the 5' RACE reads, TCRdb lists one record per CDR3 protein. This sample has 200,000 to 300,000 distinct CDR3 sequences, with just over 15% found just once. Input material: PBMCs or a T cell subset sorted from them (not recorded which). The receptors originated from an adult woman who had mild COVID-19 (a few samples of this study predate the infection). Cell type and time point are not known.

For this clonotype: A much bigger clone sits one base away, suggesting this may be a read error. The V and J genes are TRBV7-8 and TRBJ2-5; D is unclear. Trimming pared 4 bases from V and 1 base from J, leaving 10 bases between. Germline V gene data show CDR1 as SGHVS and CDR2 as FQNEAQ. The CDR3 runs 14 residues. CDR3 nucleotides: TGTGCCAGCAGCTCGCTAGGTCTCCAAGAGACCCAGTACTTC. Amino acids: CASSSLGLQETQYF.

The chain employs TRBV25-1 and TRBJ2-2; D may be TRBD1 (6 bases). V was shortened by 4 bases and J by 7 bases, with 16 bases between the two germline ends. The CDR3 runs to 15 residues. Germline V gene lookup returns CDR1 MGHDK and CDR2 SYGVNS. CDR3 nucleotides: TGTGCCAGCAGTGCTGGGGGCGATCTAGGCGGGGAGCTGTTTTTT. It translates to CASSAGGDLGGELFF.

The sample holds a few counts of this clonotype. The chain joins TRBV20-1 to TRBJ1-2; 9 nucleotides align to TRBD1. Trimming at V came to 2 bases and at J to 4 bases, leaving 8 bases not matched to a gene. Germline assignment: CDR1 DFQATT and CDR2 SNEGSKA (reference sequence). This CDR3 spans 15 amino acids. Here the CDR3 reads CSARPRQGVGYGYTF. The CDR3 nucleotides are TGCAGTGCTAGACCCCGACAGGGGGTGGGCTATGGCTACACCTTC.

This clonotype was observed a handful of times. The rearrangement links TRBV2 to TRBJ2-2; D gene ambiguous. The V end was cut by 4 bases, the J end by 4 bases, with 13 bases between. Germline CDR1 and CDR2: SNHLY and FYNNEI. The CDR3 is 15 residues long. CDR3 sequence: CASSGSGLGTGELFF. The DNA for the CDR3 is TGTGCCAGCAGTGGGAGTGGCTTAGGCACCGGGGAGCTGTTTTTT.

V usage is TRBV7-6 and J usage is TRBJ2-1, with 10 positions matching TRBD2. Germline CDR1 reads SGHVS; CDR2 reads FNYEAQ. The CDR3 extends over 16 amino acids. The J segment lost 5 bases and the V segment lost 4 bases, leaving 8 bases of the junction unmatched. The CDR3 DNA sequence: TGTGCCAGCAGCTCACCGTGGACTAGCGGCGACAATGAGCAGTTCTTC. As protein: CASSSPWTSGDNEQFF.

The chain combines TRBV6-5 with TRBJ1-6; D unresolved. Germline V gene lookup returns CDR1 MNHEY and CDR2 SVGAGI. The V gene lost 7 bases and the J gene lost 0 bases, with 7 bases spanning the gap. This CDR3 is built from 14 residues. For the CDR3, the DNA is TGTGCCAGCAAAGGGAGCTCCTATAATTCACCCCTCCACTTT. Translated, it gives CASKGSSYNSPLHF.

This clonotype was picked up a small number of times. The chain couples TRBV5-1 to TRBJ2-1, with 10 bases matching TRBD2. The CDR3 runs 17 residues. The V and J ends lost 0 bases and 0 bases, in that order; junction bases with no gene match: 3. The germline V gene encodes CDR1 SGHRS and CDR2 YFSETQ. In nucleotides, the CDR3 is TGCGCCAGCAGCTTGGAGGCTAGCGGGAGCTCCTACAATGAGCAGTTCTTC. The encoded protein is CASSLEASGSSYNEQFF. Combining the CDR3 with reference TRBV5-1 and TRBJ2-1 gives the whole variable domain KAGVTQTPRYLIKTRGQQVTLSCSPISGHRSVSWYQQTPGQGLQFLFEYFSETQRNKGNFPGRFSGRQFSNSRSEMNVSTLELGDSALYLCASSLEASGSSYNEQFFGPGTRLTVL.

This clonotype occurred a few times. The chain has TRBV10-3 and TRBJ1-6, with D unresolved. The germline V and J ends were trimmed by 0 bases and 7 bases, with 7 bases remaining between them. Germline V CDR1 and CDR2: ENHRY, SYGVKD. This CDR3 is built from 14 residues. This CDR3 is CAISESFGNSPLHF. The CDR3 region has the DNA TGTGCCATCAGTGAGTCCTTCGGGAATTCACCCCTCCACTTT.

The chain is built from TRBV2 and TRBJ2-1; D unresolved. V was clipped by 7 bases and J by 8 bases, with 9 bases between them. Germline V lookup: CDR1 SNHLY, CDR2 FYNNEI. The CDR3 is 11 amino acids. The chain's CDR3 is CASNIRDEQFF. CDR3 coding DNA: TGTGCCAGCAACATCCGAGATGAGCAGTTCTTC.

The chain recombines TRBV4-2 with TRBJ2-7; D remains unclear. V was cut by 0 bases and J by 3 bases, with 9 bases left in between. The CDR3 loop spans 14 amino acids. Germline loops: CDR1 LGHNA, CDR2 YNFKEQ. The CDR3 here is CASSQDGPSYEQYF. The CDR3 region has the DNA TGTGCCAGCAGCCAAGATGGGCCTAGCTACGAGCAGTACTTC.

This sequence joins TRBV7-3 and TRBJ2-5; 7 bases line up with TRBD2. The V gene's germline CDR1 is SGHTA and CDR2 FQGTGA. Losses at the gene ends were 5 bases for V and 5 bases for J; bases not matched to a gene: 8. CDR3 length: 14 residues. CDR3 nucleotide sequence: TGTGCCAGCAGCCATAGCGGGTTTAGGGAGACCCAGTACTTC. This translates into CASSHSGFRETQYF.

This clonotype was counted between two and nine times. The CDR3 DNA follows: TGCAGTGCTAGAGCAGGATCTGGAAACACCATATATTTT. This encodes CSARAGSGNTIYF. The chain recombines TRBV20-1 with TRBJ1-3; no reliable D call. V lost 1 base and J 1 base, leaving 5 bases between the germline ends. This CDR3 contains 13 residues. In germline, CDR1 is DFQATT, CDR2 SNEGSKA (reference sequence).

This chain joins TRBV7-9 and TRBJ2-5, with 9 bases matching TRBD2. V was pared by 6 bases and J by 4 bases, with 12 bases of the junction left unmatched. The length of the CDR3 is 16 residues. Germline lookup yields CDR1 SEHNR and CDR2 FQNEAQ (reference sequence). The DNA of the CDR3 is TGTGCCAGCAGTTTCCTCGACGGGACTAGCCGAGAGACCCAGTACTTC. It is translated as CASSFLDGTSRETQYF.

This clonotype was seen a few times. The V and J genes are TRBV29-1 and TRBJ2-5; TRBD1 matches 10 bases. Looked up from germline, CDR1 is SQVTM and CDR2 is ANQGSEA. V shed 4 bases, J shed 3 bases, and the junction held 11 bases outside the gene matches. This CDR3 contains 16 residues. The CDR3 here is CSVGRRTGGEEETQYF. CDR3 DNA sequence: TGCAGCGTTGGGAGGAGGACAGGGGGGGAGGAAGAGACCCAGTACTTC. The full variable domain, completed using reference TRBV29-1 and TRBJ2-5, is SAVISQKPSRDICQRGTSLTIQCQVDSQVTMMFWYRQQPGQSLTLIATANQGSEATYESGFVIDKFPISRPNLTFSTLTVSNMSPEDSSIYLCSVGRRTGGEEETQYFGPGTRLLVL.

This clonotype was recorded a few times. CDR3: CATSRESASTGELFF. CDR3 sequence (DNA): TGTGCCACCAGCAGAGAAAGTGCGTCCACCGGGGAGCTGTTTTTT. The genes are TRBV15 and TRBJ2-2, with D uncertain. Germline assignment: CDR1 LNHNV and CDR2 YYDKDF (reference sequence). The CDR3 is 15 residues long. V gave up 0 bases and J gave up 4 bases, with 9 bases separating them.

The chain employs TRBV5-1 and TRBJ2-3; 11 nucleotides agree with TRBD2. The germline CDR1 and CDR2 sequences are SGHRS and YFSETQ. This CDR3 has 16 residues. J lost 5 bases, V lost 0 bases, and 5 bases had no gene match. CDR3 in amino acids: CASSLAASGGIDTQYF. CDR3 nucleotide sequence: TGCGCCAGCAGCTTGGCGGCTAGCGGGGGGATAGATACGCAGTATTTT. Together with reference TRBV5-1 and TRBJ2-3, the CDR3 gives the full variable domain: KAGVTQTPRYLIKTRGQQVTLSCSPISGHRSVSWYQQTPGQGLQFLFEYFSETQRNKGNFPGRFSGRQFSNSRSEMNVSTLELGDSALYLCASSLAASGGIDTQYFGPGTRLTVL.

The chain links TRBV5-1 to TRBJ2-7; 7 bases are shared with TRBD1. The germline gives CDR1 SGHRS, CDR2 YFSETQ. CDR3 size: 14 residues. The V segment lost 3 bases and the J segment 7 bases; nucleotides outside the gene matches: 10. CDR3 sequence: CASSSGQTLREQYF. Written as DNA, the CDR3 is TGCGCCAGCAGCTCGGGACAGACGCTCAGGGAGCAGTACTTC.

The chain recombines TRBV6-5 with TRBJ1-5; D not resolved. The germline CDR1 and CDR2 sequences are MNHEY and SVGAGI. The CDR3 is 14 residues long. V was clipped by 1 base and J by 3 bases, with 7 bases between them. CDR3 region: CASSYFGPNQPQHF. The CDR3, as DNA: TGTGCCAGCAGTTACTTCGGACCCAATCAGCCCCAGCATTTT.

This clonotype was seen a handful of times. This rearrangement joins TRBV6-5 to TRBJ2-5; possibly TRBD2 for D (6 bases). The length of the CDR3 is 15 residues. Germline CDR1 is MNHEY and CDR2 is SVGAGI. The V and J ends lost 2 bases and 2 bases respectively, with 12 bases between them. The CDR3 region has the DNA TGTGCCAGCAGTTACCCCGGGACTCCTCAAGAGACCCAGTACTTC. Its protein product is CASSYPGTPQETQYF.